This record concerns one TCR beta chain sequence. The antigen is unknown. CD45RO-negative, CCR7-selected cells formed the naive CD8 fraction, which excluded terminally differentiated effector memory CD45RA+ cells. V dropped 3 bases and J dropped 3; count of bases not matched to a gene: 3. There are 16 residues in the CDR3. Germline CDR1 is LGHNA and CDR2 is YSLEER. The data originate from a study of shared clonotypes between healthy human individuals. Regarding the study as a whole: Against clonotypes common to all four donors, non-shared ones had lower generation probabilities. Shared across a handful of donors were 4% to 5% of the naive CD4 clonotypes.

In the original analysis: ImmunoSEQ output held junction-only sequences without quality scores, so filtering differed. Some clones are missing from TCRdb's copy, which holds only in-frame ones; the method was immunoSEQ multiplex PCR. That table supplies the V and J calls and clone size; D and trimming were determined from the DNA. The repertoire has about 2 million clones, about 95% of them found once; the top ten carry 1.1%. This chain joins TRBV4-3 and TRBJ2-6; TRBD1 agrees at 9 bases. This sequence originates from a man younger than 30 in good health. Sequencing used naive CD8+ T cells sorted from blood. The CDR3 DNA reads as TGCGCCAGCAGCCAGGACAGGGGATATGGGGCCAACGTCCTGACTTTC. Encoded protein: CASSQDRGYGANVLTF.